This TCR beta chain is drawn from a study of CD8 T cells in ankylosing spondylitis. TCRdb called the 5' RACE reads again in MiXCR, with one record for every CDR3 protein. The table includes a few hundred thousand distinct CDR3 sequences, roughly 20% detected once. Whole-study findings and limits: Disease-associated clonotypes exhibited CD8+ identity and were relatively infrequent in peripheral blood. Roughly eight highly homologous variants made up a TCR beta motif that seemed to typify ankylosing spondylitis blood.

The V gene lost 3 bases and the J gene lost 3 bases, with 15 bases spanning the gap. The V gene's germline CDR1 is DFQATT and CDR2 SNEGSKA (reference sequence). This CDR3 region has 14 residues. In regard to this clonotype: What it binds is not known.

Sequencing was performed on blood, either unsorted or a sorted T cell fraction (not recorded which). The receptor comes from a female donor with ankylosing spondylitis or in good health (not recorded which). The genes are TRBV20-1 and TRBJ2-7; perhaps TRBD2 as D (5 bases). The chain's CDR3 is CSASRGYNDYEQYF. DNA for the CDR3: TGCAGTGCTAGTCGCGGGTATAATGACTACGAGCAGTACTTC.